Listed below are T cell receptor beta chains from one sample, sequenced in a study of blood T cell repertoires in COVID-19. Data came from immunoSEQ multiplex PCR; TCRdb stores just in-frame clones and leaves some out. The repertoire has tens of thousands of clones, about nine tenths of them found once; the top ten carry 4.5% to 5.5%. Sequenced material: peripheral blood. Receptors originate from a human donor in a cohort sampled during active COVID-19. Both conserved end residues are part of each CDR3. Each record gives: D gene, V gene, J gene, clone size, CDR3 DNA, CDR3 protein. D genes are given only for firm matches. Clone size is given for some rows only: seen once, a few or many times, or a class if the clone is expanded.

.	TRBV19	TRBJ1-2	.	TGTGCCAGCCAATCCCGCTCGACAGCTTCCCCTAACTATGGCTACACCTTC	CASQSRSTASPNYGYTF
TRBD1	TRBV2	TRBJ2-2	.	TGTGCCAGCAGGGCCGGGACAGCGAACACCGGGGAGCTGTTTTTT	CASRAGTANTGELFF
.	TRBV21-1	TRBJ2-3	.	TGTGCCAGCCGGGACAGGGAGAAAGATACGCAGTATTTT	CASRDREKDTQYF
TRBD1	TRBV12-3/TRBV12-4	TRBJ1-2	.	TGTGCCAGCGGGACAGGGGCTTATGGCTACACCTTC	CASGTGAYGYTF
TRBD1	TRBV18	TRBJ2-7	.	TGTGCCAGCTCGCCCACCGGGACAGCGTTCCAGGAGCAGTACTTC	CASSPTGTAFQEQYF
TRBD1	TRBV9	TRBJ1-6	few	TGTGCCAGCAGCGTAGGTCCAGGGGGGAATTCACCCCTCCACTTT	CASSVGPGGNSPLHF
.	TRBV6-5	TRBJ2-7	.	TGTGCCAGCAGTTACTCTCAGCGTGCCTACGAGCAGTACTTC	CASSYSQRAYEQYF
.	TRBV30	TRBJ2-3	.	TGTGCCTGGAGTGTACGGCGGAACACAGATACGCAGTATTTT	CAWSVRRNTDTQYF
.	TRBV7-7	TRBJ2-5	.	TGTGCCAGCAGCTCCATGGGCGGGGGCGACCAAGAGACCCAGTACTTC	CASSSMGGGDQETQYF
.	TRBV5-1	TRBJ1-1	.	TGCGCCAGCAGCACCGGCAGGGTGGGCACTGAAGCTTTCTTT	CASSTGRVGTEAFF
.	TRBV6-6	TRBJ2-7	.	TGTGCCAGCAGCCTCCCGCCAGGTCACACCTACGAGCAGTACTTC	CASSLPPGHTYEQYF
.	TRBV28	TRBJ1-2	.	TGTGCCAGCAGTCTAGGGAGGGCTAATGGCTACACCTTC	CASSLGRANGYTF
.	TRBV3-1/TRBV3-2	TRBJ1-2	.	TGTGCCAGCAGCCAAGAGACCGGGTTCTATGGCTACACCTTC	CASSQETGFYGYTF
TRBD2	TRBV5-1	TRBJ2-7	.	TGCGCCAGCATGGGAGGGGATTTGAACGAGCAGTACTTC	CASMGGDLNEQYF
.	TRBV3-1/TRBV3-2	TRBJ2-7	.	TGTGCCAGCAGCCAACAAACAGGGTCCTACGAGCAGTACTTC	CASSQQTGSYEQYF
.	TRBV3-1/TRBV3-2	TRBJ1-4	.	TGTGCCAGCAGCCAAGGGAGAAGGGAGGCTGAAAAACTGTTTTTT	CASSQGRREAEKLFF
TRBD1	TRBV5-1	TRBJ2-7	.	TGCGCCAGCAGCGTGGGACAGGGCGGGGCCGAGCAGTACTTC	CASSVGQGGAEQYF
TRBD1	TRBV19	TRBJ2-7	.	TGTGCCAGTAGTATCTTTATGGGACAGATCTACGAGCAGTACTTC	CASSIFMGQIYEQYF
.	TRBV12-3/TRBV12-4	TRBJ1-5	.	TGTGCCAGCATGGGCGTGGGTCAGCCCCAGCATTTT	CASMGVGQPQHF
TRBD1	TRBV28	TRBJ1-4	.	TGTGCCAGCAGTTTCGGACAGGGGATTGCAACTAATGAAAAACTGTTTTTT	CASSFGQGIATNEKLFF
.	TRBV7-2	TRBJ2-3	once	TGTGCCAGCAGCCCTCCGCCAACCCCGGGTACGCAGTATTTT	CASSPPPTPGTQYF